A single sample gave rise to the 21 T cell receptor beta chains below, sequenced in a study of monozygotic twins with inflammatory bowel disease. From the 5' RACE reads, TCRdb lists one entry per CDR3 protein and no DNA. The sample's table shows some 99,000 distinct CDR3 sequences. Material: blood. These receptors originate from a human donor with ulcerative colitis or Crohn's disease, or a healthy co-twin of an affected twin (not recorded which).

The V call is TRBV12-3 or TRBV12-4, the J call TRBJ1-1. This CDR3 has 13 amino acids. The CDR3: CASSLKGNTEAFF.

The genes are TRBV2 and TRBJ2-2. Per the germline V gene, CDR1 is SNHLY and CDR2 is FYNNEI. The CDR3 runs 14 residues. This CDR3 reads CASKARRDTGELFF.

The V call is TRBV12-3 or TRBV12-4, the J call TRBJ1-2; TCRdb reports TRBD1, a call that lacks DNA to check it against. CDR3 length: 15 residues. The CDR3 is CASSPGLYQGDDYTF.

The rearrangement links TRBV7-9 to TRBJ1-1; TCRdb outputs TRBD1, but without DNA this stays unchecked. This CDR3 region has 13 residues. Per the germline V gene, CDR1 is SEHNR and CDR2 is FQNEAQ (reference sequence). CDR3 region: CASSKQGNTEAFF.

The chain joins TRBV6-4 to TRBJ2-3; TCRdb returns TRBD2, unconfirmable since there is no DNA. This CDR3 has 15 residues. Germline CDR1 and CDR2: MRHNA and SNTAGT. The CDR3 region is CASSDSQGHTDTQYF.

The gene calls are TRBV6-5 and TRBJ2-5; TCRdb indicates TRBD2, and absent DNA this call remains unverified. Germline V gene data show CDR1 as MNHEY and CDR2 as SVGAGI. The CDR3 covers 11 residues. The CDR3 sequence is CASRHTSGQYF.

CDR3 amino acids: CSAIGGSYMNTEAFF. The chain carries TRBV20-1 and TRBJ1-1; the TRBD1 assignment by TCRdb is unverifiable without DNA. The CDR3 runs to 15 residues. Germline CDR1 is DFQATT and CDR2 is SNEGSKA (reference sequence).

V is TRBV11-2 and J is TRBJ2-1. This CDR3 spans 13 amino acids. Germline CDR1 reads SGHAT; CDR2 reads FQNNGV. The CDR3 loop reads CASSLLAYNEQFF. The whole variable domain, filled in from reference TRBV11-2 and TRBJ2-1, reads EAGVAQSPRYKIIEKRQSVAFWCNPISGHATLYWYQQILGQGPKLLIQFQNNGVVDDSQLPKDRFSAERLKGVDSTLKIQPAKLEDSAVYLCASSLLAYNEQFFGPGTRLTVL.

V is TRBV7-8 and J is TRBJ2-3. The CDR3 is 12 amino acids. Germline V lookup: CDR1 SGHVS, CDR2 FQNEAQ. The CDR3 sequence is CASSWYTDTQYF.

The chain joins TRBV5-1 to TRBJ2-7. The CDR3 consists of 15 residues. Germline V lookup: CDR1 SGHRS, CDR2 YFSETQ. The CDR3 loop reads CASSLGETPSYEQYF.

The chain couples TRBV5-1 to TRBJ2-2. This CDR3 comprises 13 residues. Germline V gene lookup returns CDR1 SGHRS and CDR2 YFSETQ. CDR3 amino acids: CASSLGPAGELFF.

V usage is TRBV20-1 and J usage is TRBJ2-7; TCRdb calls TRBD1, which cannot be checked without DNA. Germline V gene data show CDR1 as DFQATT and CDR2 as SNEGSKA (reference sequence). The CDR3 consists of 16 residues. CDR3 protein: CSARDFGGTGVYEQYF.

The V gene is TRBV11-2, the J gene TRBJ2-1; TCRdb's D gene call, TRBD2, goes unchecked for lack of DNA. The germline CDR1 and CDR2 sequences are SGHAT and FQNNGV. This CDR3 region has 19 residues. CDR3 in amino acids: CASSFPGLAGGPSYNEQFF.

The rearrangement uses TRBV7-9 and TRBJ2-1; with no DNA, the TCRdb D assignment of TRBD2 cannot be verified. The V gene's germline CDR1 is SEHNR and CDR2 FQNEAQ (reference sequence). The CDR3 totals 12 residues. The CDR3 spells CASSGPGNEQFF.

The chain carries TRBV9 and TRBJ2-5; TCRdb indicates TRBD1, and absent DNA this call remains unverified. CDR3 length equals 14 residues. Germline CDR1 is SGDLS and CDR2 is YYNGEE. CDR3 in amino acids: CASSKGQLQETQYF.

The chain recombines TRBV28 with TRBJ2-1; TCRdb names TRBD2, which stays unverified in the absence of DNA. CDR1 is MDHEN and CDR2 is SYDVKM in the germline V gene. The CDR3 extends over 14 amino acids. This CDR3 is CASSDGLSYNEQFF.

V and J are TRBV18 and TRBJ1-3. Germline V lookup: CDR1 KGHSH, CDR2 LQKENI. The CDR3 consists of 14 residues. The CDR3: CASSPVDSGNTIYF.

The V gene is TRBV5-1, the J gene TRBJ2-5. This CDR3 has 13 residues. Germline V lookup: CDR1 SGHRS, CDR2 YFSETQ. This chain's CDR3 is CASSLVLGETQYF.

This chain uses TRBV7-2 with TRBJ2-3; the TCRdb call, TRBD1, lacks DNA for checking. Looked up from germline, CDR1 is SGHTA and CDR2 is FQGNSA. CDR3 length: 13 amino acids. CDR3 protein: CASSLSPADTQYF.

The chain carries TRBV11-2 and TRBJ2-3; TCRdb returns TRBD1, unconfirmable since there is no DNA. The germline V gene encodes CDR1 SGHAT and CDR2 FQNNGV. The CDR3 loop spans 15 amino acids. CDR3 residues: CASSHRGVSTDTQYF. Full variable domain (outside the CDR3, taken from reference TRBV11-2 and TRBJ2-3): EAGVAQSPRYKIIEKRQSVAFWCNPISGHATLYWYQQILGQGPKLLIQFQNNGVVDDSQLPKDRFSAERLKGVDSTLKIQPAKLEDSAVYLCASSHRGVSTDTQYFGPGTRLTVL.

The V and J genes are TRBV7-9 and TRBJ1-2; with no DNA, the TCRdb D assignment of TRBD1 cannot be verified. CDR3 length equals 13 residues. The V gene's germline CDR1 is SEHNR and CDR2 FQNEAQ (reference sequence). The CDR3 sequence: CASSSGTIRSVTF.